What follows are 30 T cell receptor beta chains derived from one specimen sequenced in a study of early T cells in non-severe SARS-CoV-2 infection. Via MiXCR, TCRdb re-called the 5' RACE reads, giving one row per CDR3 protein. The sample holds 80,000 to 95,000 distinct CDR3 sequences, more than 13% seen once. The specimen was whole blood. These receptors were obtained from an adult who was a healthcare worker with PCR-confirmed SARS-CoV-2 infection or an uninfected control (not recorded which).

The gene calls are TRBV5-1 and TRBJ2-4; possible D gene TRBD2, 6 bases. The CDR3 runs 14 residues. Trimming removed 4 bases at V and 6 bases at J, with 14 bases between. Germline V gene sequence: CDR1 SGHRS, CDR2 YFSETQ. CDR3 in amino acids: CASSAGPEGNIQYF. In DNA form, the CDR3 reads TGCGCCAGCAGCGCGGGACCCGAAGGAAACATTCAGTACTTC.

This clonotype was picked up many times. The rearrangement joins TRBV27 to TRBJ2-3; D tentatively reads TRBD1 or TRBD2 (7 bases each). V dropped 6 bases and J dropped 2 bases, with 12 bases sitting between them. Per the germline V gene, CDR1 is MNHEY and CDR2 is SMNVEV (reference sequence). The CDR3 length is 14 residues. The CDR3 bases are TGTGCCAGCAGCAGGGGGGGGTTCACAGATACGCAGTATTTT. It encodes CASSRGGFTDTQYF.

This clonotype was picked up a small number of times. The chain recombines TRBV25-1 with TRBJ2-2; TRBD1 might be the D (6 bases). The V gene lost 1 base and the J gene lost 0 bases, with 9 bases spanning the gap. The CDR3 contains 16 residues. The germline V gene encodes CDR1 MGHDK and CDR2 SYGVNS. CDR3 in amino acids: CASSESRTANTGELFF. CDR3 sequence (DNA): TGTGCCAGCAGTGAATCCAGGACAGCGAACACCGGGGAGCTGTTTTTT.

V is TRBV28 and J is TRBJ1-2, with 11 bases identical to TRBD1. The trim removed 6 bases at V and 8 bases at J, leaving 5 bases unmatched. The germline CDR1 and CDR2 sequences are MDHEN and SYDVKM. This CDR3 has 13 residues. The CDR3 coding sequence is TGTGCCAGCAGCGGACAGGGGGCTGTGGGCTACACCTTC. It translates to CASSGQGAVGYTF.

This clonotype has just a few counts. CDR3 loop: CATLGYEQYF. CDR3 in DNA: TGTGCCACCCTAGGATACGAGCAGTACTTC. This rearrangement joins TRBV28 to TRBJ2-7; D ambiguous. Germline CDR1 is MDHEN and CDR2 is SYDVKM. V was pared by 10 bases and J by 4 bases, with 8 bases between. This CDR3 is 10 amino acids long.

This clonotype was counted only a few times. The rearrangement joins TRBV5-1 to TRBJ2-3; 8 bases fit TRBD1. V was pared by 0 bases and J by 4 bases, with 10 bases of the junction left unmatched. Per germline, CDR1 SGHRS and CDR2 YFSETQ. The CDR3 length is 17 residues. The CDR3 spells CASSLVTGQGRADTQYF. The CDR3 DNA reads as TGCGCCAGCAGCTTGGTGACTGGACAGGGTAGGGCAGATACGCAGTATTTT.

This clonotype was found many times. The CDR3 reads CASGETGGLRRPETQYF. DNA for the CDR3: TGTGCCAGCGGAGAAACGGGGGGACTGCGCCGCCCAGAGACCCAGTACTTC. This chain joins TRBV6-2 or TRBV6-3 and TRBJ2-5; 7 positions agree with TRBD2. Trimming removed 8 bases from V and 4 bases from J; junction bases left unmatched: 19. From germline, CDR1 is MNHEY and CDR2 SVGEGT. The CDR3 covers 17 residues.

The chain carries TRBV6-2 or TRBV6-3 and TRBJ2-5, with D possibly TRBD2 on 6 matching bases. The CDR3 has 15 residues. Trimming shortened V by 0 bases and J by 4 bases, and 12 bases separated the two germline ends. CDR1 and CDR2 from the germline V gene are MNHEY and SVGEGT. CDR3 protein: CASSYSMEGSETQYF. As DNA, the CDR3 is TGTGCCAGCAGTTACTCAATGGAGGGATCAGAGACCCAGTACTTC.

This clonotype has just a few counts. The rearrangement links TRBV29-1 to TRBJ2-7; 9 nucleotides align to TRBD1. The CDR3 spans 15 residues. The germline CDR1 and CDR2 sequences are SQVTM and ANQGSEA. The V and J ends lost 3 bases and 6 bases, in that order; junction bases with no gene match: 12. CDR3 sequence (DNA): TGCAGCGTTGAGCAAGACGGGACAGGGAAAGGCGAGCAGTACTTC. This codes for CSVEQDGTGKGEQYF.

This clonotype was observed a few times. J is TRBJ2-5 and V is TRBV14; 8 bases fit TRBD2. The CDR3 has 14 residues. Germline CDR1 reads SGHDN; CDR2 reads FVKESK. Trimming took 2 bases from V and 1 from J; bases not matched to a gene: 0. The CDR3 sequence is CASSQSGGQETQYF. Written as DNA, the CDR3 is TGTGCCAGCAGCCAAAGCGGGGGCCAAGAGACCCAGTACTTC. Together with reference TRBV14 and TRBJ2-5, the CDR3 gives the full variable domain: EAGVTQFPSHSVIEKGQTVTLRCDPISGHDNLYWYRRVMGKEIKFLLHFVKESKQDESGMPNNRFLAERTGGTYSTLKVQPAELEDSGVYFCASSQSGGQETQYFGPGTRLLVL.

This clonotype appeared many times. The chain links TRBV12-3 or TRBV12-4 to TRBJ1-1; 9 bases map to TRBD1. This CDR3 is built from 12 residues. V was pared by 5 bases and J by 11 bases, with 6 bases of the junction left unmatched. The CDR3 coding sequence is TGTGCCAGCAGTCCCCGGACAGGGGAGGCTTTCTTT. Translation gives CASSPRTGEAFF.

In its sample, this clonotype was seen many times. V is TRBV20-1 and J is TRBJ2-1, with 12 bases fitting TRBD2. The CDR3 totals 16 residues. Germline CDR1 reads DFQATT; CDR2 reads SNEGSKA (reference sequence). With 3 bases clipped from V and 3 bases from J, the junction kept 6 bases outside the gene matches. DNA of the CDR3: TGCAGTGCTAGGGTACTAGCGGGGGGCCGCTACAATGAGCAGTTCTTC. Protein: CSARVLAGGRYNEQFF.

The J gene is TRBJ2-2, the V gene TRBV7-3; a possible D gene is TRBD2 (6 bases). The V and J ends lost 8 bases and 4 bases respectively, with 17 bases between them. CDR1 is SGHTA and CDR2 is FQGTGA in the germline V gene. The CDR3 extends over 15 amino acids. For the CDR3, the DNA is TGTGCCAGCTCACAGGTCGGGGGATCCACCGGGGAGCTGTTTTTT. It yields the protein CASSQVGGSTGELFF. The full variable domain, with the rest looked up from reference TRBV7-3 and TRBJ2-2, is GAGVSQTPSNKVTEKGKYVELRCDPISGHTALYWYRQSLGQGPEFLIYFQGTGAADDSGLPNDRFFAVRPEGSVSTLKIQRTERGDSAVYLCASSQVGGSTGELFFGEGSRLTVL.

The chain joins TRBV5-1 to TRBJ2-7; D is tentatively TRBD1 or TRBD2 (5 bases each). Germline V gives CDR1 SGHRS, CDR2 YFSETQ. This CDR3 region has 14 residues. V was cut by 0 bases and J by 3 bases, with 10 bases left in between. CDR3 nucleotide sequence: TGCGCCAGCAGCTTGGGGGACGGACGCTACGAGCAGTACTTC. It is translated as CASSLGDGRYEQYF.

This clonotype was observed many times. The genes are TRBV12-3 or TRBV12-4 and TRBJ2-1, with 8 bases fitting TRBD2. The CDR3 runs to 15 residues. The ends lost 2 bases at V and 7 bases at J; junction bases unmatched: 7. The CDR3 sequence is CASSLRGGGINEQFF. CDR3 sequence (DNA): TGTGCCAGCAGTTTAAGAGGCGGGGGGATTAATGAGCAGTTCTTC.

The DNA of the CDR3 is TGTGCCAGCAGTGAAAGACCAGCGACGCAGTATTTT. It yields the protein CASSERPATQYF. This chain uses TRBV6-1 with TRBJ2-3; no reliable D call. The CDR3 has 12 residues. Per germline, CDR1 MNHNS and CDR2 SASEGT. Deletions cut 2 bases from V and 9 bases from J, with 9 bases between.

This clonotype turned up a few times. The CDR3: CASSLMPAIGNIQYF. CDR3 in DNA: TGTGCCAGCAGCTTAATGCCAGCTATAGGGAACATTCAGTACTTC. The rearrangement uses TRBV7-2 and TRBJ2-4; no clear D. Trimming removed 2 bases at V and 7 bases at J, with 15 bases between. Germline V lookup: CDR1 SGHTA, CDR2 FQGNSA. The CDR3 spans 15 residues.

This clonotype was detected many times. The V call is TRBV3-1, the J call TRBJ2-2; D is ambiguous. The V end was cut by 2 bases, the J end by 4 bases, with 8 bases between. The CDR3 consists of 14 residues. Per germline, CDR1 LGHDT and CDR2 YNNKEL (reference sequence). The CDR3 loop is CASSQNFGTGELFF. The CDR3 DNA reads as TGTGCCAGCAGCCAAAACTTTGGCACCGGGGAGCTGTTTTTT.

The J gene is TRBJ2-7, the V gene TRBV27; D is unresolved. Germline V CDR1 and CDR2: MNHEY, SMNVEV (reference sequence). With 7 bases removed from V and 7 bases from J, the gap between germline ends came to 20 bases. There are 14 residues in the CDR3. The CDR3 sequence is CASTATVPYGEQYF. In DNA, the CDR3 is TGTGCCAGCACCGCAACCGTGCCCTACGGTGAGCAGTACTTC.

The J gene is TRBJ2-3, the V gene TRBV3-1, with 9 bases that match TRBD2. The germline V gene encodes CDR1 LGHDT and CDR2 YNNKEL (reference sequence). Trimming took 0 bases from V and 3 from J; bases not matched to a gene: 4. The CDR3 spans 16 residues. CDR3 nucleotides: TGTGCCAGCAGCCAAGAGGCGGGGGGGGCGACAGATACGCAGTATTTT. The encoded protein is CASSQEAGGATDTQYF.

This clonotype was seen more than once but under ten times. CDR3 residues: CASSLDAGFYNEQFF. The CDR3 nucleotides are TGTGCCAGCAGCTTAGACGCGGGGTTCTACAATGAGCAGTTCTTC. This chain joins TRBV11-2 and TRBJ2-1; TRBD2 is a possible D gene (6 bases). Germline V gives CDR1 SGHAT, CDR2 FQNNGV. The CDR3 totals 15 residues. V was cut by 0 bases and J by 3 bases, with 9 bases left in between.

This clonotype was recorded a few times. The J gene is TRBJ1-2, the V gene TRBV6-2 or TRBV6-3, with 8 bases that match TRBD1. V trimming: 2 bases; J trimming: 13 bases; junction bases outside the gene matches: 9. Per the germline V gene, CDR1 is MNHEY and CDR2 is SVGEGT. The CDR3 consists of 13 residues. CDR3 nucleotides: TGTGCCAGCAGTTACGGGGACAGGAAGCCAAGCACCTTC. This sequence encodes CASSYGDRKPSTF.

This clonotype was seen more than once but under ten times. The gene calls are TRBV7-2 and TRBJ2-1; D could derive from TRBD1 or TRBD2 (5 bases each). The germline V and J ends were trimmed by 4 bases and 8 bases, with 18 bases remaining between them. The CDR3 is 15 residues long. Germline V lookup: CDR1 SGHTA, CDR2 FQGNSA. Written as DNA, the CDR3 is TGTGCCAGCAGCTCGCCCTTCGGGACCGAGGATGAGCAGTTCTTC. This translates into CASSSPFGTEDEQFF.

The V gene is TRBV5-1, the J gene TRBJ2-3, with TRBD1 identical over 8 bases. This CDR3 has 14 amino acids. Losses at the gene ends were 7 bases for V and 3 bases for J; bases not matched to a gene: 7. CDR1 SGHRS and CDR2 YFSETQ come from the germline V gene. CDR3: CASSGQGVTDTQYF. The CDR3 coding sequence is TGCGCCAGCTCCGGACAGGGTGTGACAGATACGCAGTATTTT.

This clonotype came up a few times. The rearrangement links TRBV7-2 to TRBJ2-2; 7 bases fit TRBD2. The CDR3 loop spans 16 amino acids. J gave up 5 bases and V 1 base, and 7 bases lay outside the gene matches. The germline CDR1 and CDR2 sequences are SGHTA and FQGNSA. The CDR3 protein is CASSLGGSAGTGELFF. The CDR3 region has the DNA TGTGCCAGCAGCTTAGGCGGGAGCGCTGGGACCGGGGAGCTGTTTTTT.

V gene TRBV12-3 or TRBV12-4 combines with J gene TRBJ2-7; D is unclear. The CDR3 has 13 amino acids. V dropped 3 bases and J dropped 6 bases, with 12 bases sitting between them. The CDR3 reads CASSLDGSAEQYF. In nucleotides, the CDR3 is TGTGCCAGCAGTTTGGACGGGTCCGCCGAGCAGTACTTC.

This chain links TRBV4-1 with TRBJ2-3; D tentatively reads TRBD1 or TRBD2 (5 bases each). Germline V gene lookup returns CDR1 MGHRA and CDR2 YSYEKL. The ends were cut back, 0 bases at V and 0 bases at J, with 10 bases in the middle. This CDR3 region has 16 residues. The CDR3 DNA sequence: TGCGCCAGCAGCCAAGATGGGACGGCCAGCACAGATACGCAGTATTTT. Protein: CASSQDGTASTDTQYF.

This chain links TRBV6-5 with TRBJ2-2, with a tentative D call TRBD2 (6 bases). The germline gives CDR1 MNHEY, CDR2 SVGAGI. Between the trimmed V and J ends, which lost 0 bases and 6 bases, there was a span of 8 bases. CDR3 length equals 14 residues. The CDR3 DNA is TGTGCCAGCAGTTACTCGTGGGAGGCCGGGGAGCTGTTTTTT. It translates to CASSYSWEAGELFF.

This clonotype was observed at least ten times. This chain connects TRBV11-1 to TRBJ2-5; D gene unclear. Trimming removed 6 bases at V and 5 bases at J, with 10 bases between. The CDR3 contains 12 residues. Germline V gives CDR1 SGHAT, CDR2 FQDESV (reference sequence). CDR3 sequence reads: CASRSITETQYF. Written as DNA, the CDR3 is TGTGCCAGCAGGTCGATAACCGAGACCCAGTACTTC. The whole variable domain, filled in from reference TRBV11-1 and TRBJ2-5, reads EAEVAQSPRYKITEKSQAVAFWCDPISGHATLYWYRQILGQGPELLVQFQDESVVDDSQLPKDRFSAERLKGVDSTLKIQPAELGDSAMYLCASRSITETQYFGPGTRLLVL.

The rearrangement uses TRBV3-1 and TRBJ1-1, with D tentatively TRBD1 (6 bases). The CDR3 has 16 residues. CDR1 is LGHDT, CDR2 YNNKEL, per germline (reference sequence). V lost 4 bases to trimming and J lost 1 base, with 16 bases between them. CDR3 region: CASSPSRTDWNTEAFF. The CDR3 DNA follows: TGTGCCAGCAGCCCATCACGGACAGATTGGAACACTGAAGCTTTCTTT.